This TCR beta chain comes out of a study of shared clonotypes between healthy human individuals. Deep was the level at which the assay was run. TCRdb keeps only in-frame clones here, not all; method: immunoSEQ multiplex PCR. This table has about 510,000 clones, approximately 85% appearing once. Only one count was recorded for this clone. Its specificity is not known. Trimming removed 4 bases from V and 7 bases from J; junction bases left unmatched: 5. Looked up from germline, CDR1 is SGHRS and CDR2 is YFSETQ. The CDR3 runs to 13 residues. Study-level points and caveats: Clonotype sharing among the donors was expected to vary with sequencing depth. In having few donors, the study represented limited genetic and exposure-history diversity.

Everyone who donated was a Caucasian adult who lived in Nashville, Tennessee. This chain joins TRBV5-1 and TRBJ1-1, with 9 bases fitting TRBD1. This TCR derives from a woman aged 40 to 49 in good health. Some clones in this sample may be carry-over from other donors' samples. The source material was PBMCs. The CDR3 nucleotides are TGCGCCAGCAGCCGGACAGGGGATTTTGAAGCTTTCTTT. Its protein product is CASSRTGDFEAFF.